The 2 T cell receptor beta chains presented below share a single source sample, sequenced in a study of blood T cell repertoires in COVID-19. TCRdb's copy holds only in-frame clones and misses some; the assay was immunoSEQ multiplex PCR. The data contain 150,000 to 200,000 clones, around 75% of them singletons. The sequenced sample was peripheral blood. These receptors all stem from a middle-aged woman with COVID-19, enrolled during active disease.

The rearrangement uses TRBV11-2 and TRBJ2-1; 15 positions agree with TRBD2. V shed 3 bases, J shed 5 bases, and the junction held 8 bases outside the gene matches. Germline V gives CDR1 SGHAT, CDR2 FQNNGV. CDR3 length equals 18 residues. CDR3 nucleotides: TGTGCCAGCAGCTTTGGACTAGCGGGAGGGGCGCCCCACAATGAGCAGTTCTTC. It translates to CASSFGLAGGAPHNEQFF. The whole variable domain, remainder taken from reference TRBV11-2 and TRBJ2-1, is EAGVAQSPRYKIIEKRQSVAFWCNPISGHATLYWYQQILGQGPKLLIQFQNNGVVDDSQLPKDRFSAERLKGVDSTLKIQPAKLEDSAVYLCASSFGLAGGAPHNEQFFGPGTRLTVL.

The chain joins TRBV3-1 (or the pseudogene TRBV3-2) to TRBJ1-5, with 8 bases identical to TRBD1. J gave up 9 bases and V 0 bases, and 13 bases lay outside the gene matches. CDR3 length: 17 amino acids. Germline V lookup: CDR1 LGHDT, CDR2 YNNKEL (reference sequence). The CDR3 is CASSQDLGGAGGMPQHF. CDR3 DNA: TGTGCCAGCAGCCAAGATTTAGGGGGGGCAGGGGGCATGCCCCAGCATTTT.